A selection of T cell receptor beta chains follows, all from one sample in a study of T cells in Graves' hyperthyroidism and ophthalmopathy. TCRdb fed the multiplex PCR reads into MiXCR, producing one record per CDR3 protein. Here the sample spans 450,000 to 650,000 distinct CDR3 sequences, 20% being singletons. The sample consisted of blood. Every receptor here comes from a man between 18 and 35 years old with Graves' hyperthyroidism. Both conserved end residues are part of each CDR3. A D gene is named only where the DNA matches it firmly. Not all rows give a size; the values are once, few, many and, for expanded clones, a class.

CASSRTGQNTGELFF	TGTGCCAGCAGCCGCACAGGGCAAAACACCGGGGAGCTGTTTTTT	many	NA	15	TRBV7-2	TRBJ2-2
CASRTGQDNTEAFF	TGTGCCAGCAGGACCGGACAGGACAACACTGAAGCTTTCTTT	few	TRBD1	14	TRBV6-1	TRBJ1-1
CATSRGQVEAFF	TGTGCCACCAGCAGGGGACAGGTCGAAGCTTTCTTT	NA	TRBD1	12	TRBV15	TRBJ1-1
CASSSPGQGFTGELFF	TGTGCCAGCAGCTCCCCGGGACAGGGATTCACCGGGGAGCTGTTTTTT	NA	TRBD1	16	TRBV27	TRBJ2-2
CASRGGPGHGYGYTF	TGTGCCAGCAGGGGGGGCCCGGGACACGGCTATGGCTACACCTTC	many	NA	15	TRBV27	TRBJ1-2
CASSTDRGNIQYF	TGTGCCAGTAGTACCGACAGGGGTAACATTCAGTACTTC	few	TRBD1	13	TRBV19	TRBJ2-4
CSARTYEQYF	TGCAGTGCTCGAACGTACGAGCAGTACTTC	NA	NA	10	TRBV20-1	TRBJ2-7
CASNGQGLYQSQYF	TGTGCCAGCAACGGACAGGGACTGTATCAATCCCAGTACTTC	many	TRBD1	14	TRBV28	TRBJ2-5
CASSLLIGNTGELFF	TGTGCCAGCAGCTTACTCATAGGGAACACCGGGGAGCTGTTTTTT	many	NA	15	TRBV6-5	TRBJ2-2
CASRFGTHSNQPQHF	TGTGCCAGCAGATTCGGGACCCATAGCAATCAGCCCCAGCATTTT	many	NA	15	TRBV28	TRBJ1-5
CASTLGVGGNTIYF	TGCGCCAGCACCCTGGGGGTAGGCGGAAACACCATATATTTT	many	NA	14	TRBV5-1	TRBJ1-3
CASSRGKHTNTEAFF	TGTGCCAGCAGCCGTGGGAAGCACACGAACACTGAAGCTTTCTTT	many	NA	15	TRBV9	TRBJ1-1
CSARGFGRTTPWNYNSPLHF	TGCAGTGCTAGAGGTTTTGGCAGGACTACACCCTGGAACTATAATTCACCCCTCCACTTT	many	NA	20	TRBV20-1	TRBJ1-6
CASSAGHGTEAFF	TGTGCCAGCAGTGCGGGCCATGGCACTGAAGCTTTCTTT	many	NA	13	TRBV2	TRBJ1-1
CAWGYPRPAPPEAFF	TGTGCCTGGGGTTACCCTCGACCCGCCCCACCTGAAGCTTTCTTT	many	NA	15	TRBV30	TRBJ1-1
CASSWGTSESETQYF	TGTGCCAGCAGCTGGGGGACTAGCGAATCAGAGACCCAGTACTTC	many	TRBD2	15	TRBV11-2	TRBJ2-5
CASRGGTGYGYTF	TGTGCCAGTAGGGGGGGGACGGGCTATGGCTACACCTTC	many	NA	13	TRBV12-3/TRBV12-4	TRBJ1-2
CASSAELSNQPQHF	TGTGCCAGCAGTGCAGAACTTAGCAATCAGCCCCAGCATTTT	NA	NA	14	TRBV2	TRBJ1-5
CASTRTSGEETRYF	TGTGCCAGCACCAGGACTAGCGGGGAGGAGACCCGGTACTTC	NA	TRBD2	14	TRBV28	TRBJ2-5
CATSRQGYGYTF	TGTGCCACCTCAAGACAGGGCTATGGCTACACCTTC	NA	TRBD1	12	TRBV2	TRBJ1-2
CASMHGGLYEQYF	TGTGCCAGCATGCACGGGGGGCTCTACGAGCAGTACTTC	NA	NA	13	TRBV6-1	TRBJ2-7
CASKVSPTGGDGYTF	TGTGCCAGTAAAGTATCTCCCACAGGGGGCGATGGCTACACCTTC	many	TRBD1	15	TRBV19	TRBJ1-2
CASSQKPSGTGYGYTF	TGTGCCAGCAGTCAGAAACCGTCCGGGACAGGGTATGGCTACACCTTC	NA	TRBD1	16	TRBV6-1	TRBJ1-2
CASRPLDNLRAEAFF	TGTGCCAGCAGACCCCTTGACAATCTAAGGGCTGAAGCTTTCTTT	many	NA	15	TRBV28	TRBJ1-1
CASSSPGTGENYGYTF	TGTGCCAGCAGTTCACCAGGGACAGGGGAAAACTATGGCTACACCTTC	many	TRBD1	16	TRBV6-5	TRBJ1-2
CASSLTRRGSEQYF	TGTGCCAGCAGCTTAACACGGAGGGGGTCCGAGCAGTACTTC	NA	NA	14	TRBV13	TRBJ2-7
CASSTYGRRGNTEAFF	TGTGCCAGCAGCACCTACGGCCGGCGGGGGAACACTGAAGCTTTCTTT	few	NA	16	TRBV6-2/TRBV6-3	TRBJ1-1
CAGSIDTNTEAFF	TGTGCCGGCAGTATAGACACCAACACTGAAGCTTTCTTT	few	NA	13	TRBV12-3/TRBV12-4	TRBJ1-1
CASSRPSDGGEAFF	TGTGCCAGCAGCCGACCCTCGGACGGGGGAGAAGCTTTCTTT	many	NA	14	TRBV13	TRBJ1-1
CASSHQTGGSWEQYF	TGTGCCAGCAGCCATCAGACAGGGGGCTCCTGGGAGCAGTACTTC	NA	TRBD1	15	TRBV11-2	TRBJ2-7
CASSKLAGAQETQYF	TGTGCCAGCAGTAAATTAGCGGGGGCACAAGAGACCCAGTACTTC	few	TRBD2	15	TRBV27	TRBJ2-5
CASSPLGPTDFTGELFF	TGTGCCAGCAGCCCCTTAGGCCCGACAGACTTCACCGGGGAGCTGTTTTTT	NA	NA	17	TRBV12-3/TRBV12-4	TRBJ2-2
CATSDGNLYGYTF	TGTGCCACCAGCGACGGAAATCTCTATGGCTACACCTTC	many	NA	13	TRBV15	TRBJ1-2
CASSYSLGNTEAFF	TGTGCCAGCAGTTACTCGCTCGGGAACACTGAAGCTTTCTTT	many	NA	14	TRBV6-2/TRBV6-3	TRBJ1-1
CAISESPETEAFF	TGTGCCATCAGTGAGTCGCCGGAGACTGAAGCTTTCTTT	few	NA	13	TRBV10-3	TRBJ1-1
CASSLGADSTQYF	TGTGCCAGCAGCTTAGGCGCCGACAGCACCCAGTACTTC	many	NA	13	TRBV7-9	TRBJ2-5
CASSVGQSSGNTIYF	TGTGCCAGCAGTGTTGGACAGAGCTCTGGAAACACCATATATTTT	few	NA	15	TRBV2	TRBJ1-3
CASSLLGQGDTGELFF	TGTGCCAGCAGCTTGTTGGGACAGGGTGACACCGGGGAGCTGTTTTTT	many	TRBD1	16	TRBV12-3/TRBV12-4	TRBJ2-2
CASSYGAANSPLHF	TGTGCCAGCAGTTACGGCGCAGCTAATTCACCCCTCCACTTT	few	NA	14	TRBV6-5	TRBJ1-6
CASSLGGPYSGANVLTF	TGTGCCAGCAGCTTAGGAGGCCCTTACTCTGGGGCCAACGTCCTGACTTTC	many	NA	17	TRBV11-1	TRBJ2-6
CASWGKGNEKLFF	TGTGCCAGCTGGGGTAAGGGGAATGAAAAACTGTTTTTT	many	NA	13	TRBV2	TRBJ1-4
CASSWGTSGEDEQYF	TGCGCCAGCAGCTGGGGGACTAGCGGAGAGGACGAGCAGTACTTC	many	TRBD2	15	TRBV5-1	TRBJ2-7